Presented here are 6 T cell receptor beta chains from one specimen sequenced in a study of blood T cell repertoires in COVID-19. Profiled with immunoSEQ multiplex PCR; TCRdb holds only in-frame clones, not every one. The sample has about 160,000 clones, roughly 90% seen once. Material: peripheral blood. The receptor source for this set is a man aged 25 to 45 with COVID-19, enrolled during active disease.

The CDR3 loop is CASSLAVGNYGYTF. CDR3 bases: TGCGCCAGCAGCTTGGCCGTCGGGAACTATGGCTACACCTTC. The chain carries TRBV5-1 and TRBJ1-2; no clear D gene. V gave up 0 bases and J gave up 2 bases, with 8 bases separating them. The CDR3 covers 14 residues. Germline CDR1 and CDR2: SGHRS and YFSETQ.

The CDR3 DNA sequence: TGCAGCGTCTCCGGGACACCTACCTCCTACGAGCAGTACTTC. Translation gives CSVSGTPTSYEQYF. V usage is TRBV29-1 and J usage is TRBJ2-7, with D possibly TRBD1 on 6 matching bases. This CDR3 comprises 14 residues. Germline assignment: CDR1 SQVTM and CDR2 ANQGSEA. V lost 6 bases and J 0 bases, leaving 15 bases between the germline ends.

The genes are TRBV4-2 and TRBJ1-2; D perhaps matches TRBD1 (5 bases). The CDR3 runs to 14 residues. Trimming removed 4 bases at V and 8 bases at J, with 17 bases between. Germline CDR1 is LGHNA and CDR2 is YNFKEQ. CDR3 in amino acids: CASSPGGEQRGYTF. The CDR3 DNA is TGTGCCAGCAGCCCCGGGGGAGAGCAAAGGGGCTACACCTTC.

V is TRBV5-8 and J is TRBJ2-3; D is uncertain. The V and J ends lost 4 bases and 1 base respectively, with 13 bases between them. The germline V gene has CDR1 SGHTS and CDR2 YDEGEE. This CDR3 comprises 15 residues. CDR3 DNA: TGTGCCAGCAGCCCCCTACAGATCCGCACAGATACGCAGTATTTT. The encoded protein is CASSPLQIRTDTQYF.

V usage is TRBV6-1 and J usage is TRBJ2-1; 7 bases agree with TRBD2. Germline-derived CDR1 and CDR2 are MNHNS and SASEGT. The CDR3 totals 16 residues. The J segment lost 3 bases and the V segment lost 2 bases, leaving 7 bases of the junction unmatched. CDR3 protein: CASSENRLAVYNEQFF. The CDR3 DNA reads TGTGCCAGCAGTGAAAATAGGCTAGCGGTCTACAATGAGCAGTTCTTC.

This rearrangement joins TRBV28 to TRBJ2-3; 8 bases fit TRBD2. Germline assignment: CDR1 MDHEN and CDR2 SYDVKM. The CDR3 is made up of 19 amino acids. After removal of 0 bases from V and 3 bases from J, the junction contained 14 bases not matched to a gene. The CDR3 sequence: CASSLWPLGEAGETDTQYF. The CDR3 coding sequence is TGTGCCAGCAGTTTATGGCCCCTGGGGGAAGCGGGAGAAACAGATACGCAGTATTTT.